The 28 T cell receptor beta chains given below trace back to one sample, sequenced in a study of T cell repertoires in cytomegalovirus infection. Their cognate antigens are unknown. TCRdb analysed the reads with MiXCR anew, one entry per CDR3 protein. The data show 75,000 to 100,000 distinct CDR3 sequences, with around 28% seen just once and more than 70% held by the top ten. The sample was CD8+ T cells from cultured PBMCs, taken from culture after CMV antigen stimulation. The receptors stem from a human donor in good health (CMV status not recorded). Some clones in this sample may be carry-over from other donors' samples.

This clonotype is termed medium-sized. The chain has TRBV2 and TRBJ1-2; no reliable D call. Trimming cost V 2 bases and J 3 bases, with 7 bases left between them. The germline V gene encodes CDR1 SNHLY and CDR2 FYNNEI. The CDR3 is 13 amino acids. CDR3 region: CASSESTYYGYTF. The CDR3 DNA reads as TGTGCCAGCAGTGAATCGACTTACTATGGCTACACCTTC.

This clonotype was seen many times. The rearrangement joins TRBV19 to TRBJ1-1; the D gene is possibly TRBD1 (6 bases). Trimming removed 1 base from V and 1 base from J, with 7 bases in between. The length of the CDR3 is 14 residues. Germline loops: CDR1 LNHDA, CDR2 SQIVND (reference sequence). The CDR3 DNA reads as TGTGCCAGTAGTATAGGGGGACAGAACACTGAAGCTTTCTTT. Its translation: CASSIGGQNTEAFF.

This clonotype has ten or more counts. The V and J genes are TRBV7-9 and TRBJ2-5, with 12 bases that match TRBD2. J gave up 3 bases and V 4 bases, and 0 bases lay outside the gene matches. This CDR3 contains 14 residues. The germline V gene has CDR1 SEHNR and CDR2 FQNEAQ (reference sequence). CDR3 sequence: CASSWTSGEETQYF. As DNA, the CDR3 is TGTGCCAGCAGCTGGACTAGCGGGGAAGAGACCCAGTACTTC.

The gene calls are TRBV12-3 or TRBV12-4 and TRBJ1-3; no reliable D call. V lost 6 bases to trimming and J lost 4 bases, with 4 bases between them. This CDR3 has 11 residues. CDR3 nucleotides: TGTGCCAGCAGCCAAGGAAACACCATATATTTT. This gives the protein CASSQGNTIYF.

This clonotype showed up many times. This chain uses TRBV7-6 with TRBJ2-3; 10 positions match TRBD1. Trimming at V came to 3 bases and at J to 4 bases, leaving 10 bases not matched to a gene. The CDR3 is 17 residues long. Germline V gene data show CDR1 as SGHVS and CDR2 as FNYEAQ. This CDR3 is CASSLTLGGQGADTQYF. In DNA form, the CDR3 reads TGTGCCAGCAGCTTGACCCTCGGCGGACAGGGGGCAGATACGCAGTATTTT. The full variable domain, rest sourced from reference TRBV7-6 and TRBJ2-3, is GAGVSQSPRYKVTKRGQDVALRCDPISGHVSLYWYRQALGQGPEFLTYFNYEAQQDKSGLPNDRFSAERPEGSISTLTIQRTEQRDSAMYRCASSLTLGGQGADTQYFGPGTRLTVL.

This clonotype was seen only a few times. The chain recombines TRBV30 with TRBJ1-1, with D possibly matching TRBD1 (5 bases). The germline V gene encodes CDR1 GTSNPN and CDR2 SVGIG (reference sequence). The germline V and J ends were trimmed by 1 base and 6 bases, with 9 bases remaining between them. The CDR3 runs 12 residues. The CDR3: CAWSGGEPEAFF. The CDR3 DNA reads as TGTGCCTGGAGTGGGGGGGAGCCTGAAGCTTTCTTT.

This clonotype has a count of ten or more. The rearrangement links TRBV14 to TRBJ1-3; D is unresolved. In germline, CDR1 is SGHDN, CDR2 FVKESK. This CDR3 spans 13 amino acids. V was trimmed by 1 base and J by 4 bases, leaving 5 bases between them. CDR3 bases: TGTGCCAGCAGCCAAGGTCGCGGAAACACCATATATTTT. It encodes CASSQGRGNTIYF. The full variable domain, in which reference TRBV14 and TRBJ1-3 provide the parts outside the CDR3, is EAGVTQFPSHSVIEKGQTVTLRCDPISGHDNLYWYRRVMGKEIKFLLHFVKESKQDESGMPNNRFLAERTGGTYSTLKVQPAELEDSGVYFCASSQGRGNTIYFGEGSWLTVV.

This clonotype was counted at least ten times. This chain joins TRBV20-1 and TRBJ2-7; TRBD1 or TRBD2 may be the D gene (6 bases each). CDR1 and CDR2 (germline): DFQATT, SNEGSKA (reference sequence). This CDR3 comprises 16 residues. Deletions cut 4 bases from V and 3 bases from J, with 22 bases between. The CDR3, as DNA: TGCAGTGCTACTCACGCCCACAAGGGGGGATTCTACGAGCAGTACTTC. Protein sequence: CSATHAHKGGFYEQYF.

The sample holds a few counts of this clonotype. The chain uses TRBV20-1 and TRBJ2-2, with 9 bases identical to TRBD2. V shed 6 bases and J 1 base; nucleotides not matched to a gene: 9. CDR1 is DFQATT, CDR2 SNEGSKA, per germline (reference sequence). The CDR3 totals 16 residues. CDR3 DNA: TGCAGTGCCCGCTCAGCGGGGGGAAAGAACACCGGGGAGCTGTTTTTT. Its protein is CSARSAGGKNTGELFF.

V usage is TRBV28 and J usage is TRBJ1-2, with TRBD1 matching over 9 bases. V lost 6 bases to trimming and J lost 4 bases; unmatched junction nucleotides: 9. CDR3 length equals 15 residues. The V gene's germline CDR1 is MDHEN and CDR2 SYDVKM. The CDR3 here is CASSGGQGTFYGYTF. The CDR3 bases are TGTGCCAGCAGCGGTGGACAGGGGACGTTCTATGGCTACACCTTC.

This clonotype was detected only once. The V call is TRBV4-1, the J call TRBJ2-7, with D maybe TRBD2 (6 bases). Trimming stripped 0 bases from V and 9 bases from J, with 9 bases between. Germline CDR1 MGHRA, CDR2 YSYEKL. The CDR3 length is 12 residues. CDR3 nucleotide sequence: TGCGCCAGCAGCCAAGATAGCGGCAGGCAGTACTTC. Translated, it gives CASSQDSGRQYF.

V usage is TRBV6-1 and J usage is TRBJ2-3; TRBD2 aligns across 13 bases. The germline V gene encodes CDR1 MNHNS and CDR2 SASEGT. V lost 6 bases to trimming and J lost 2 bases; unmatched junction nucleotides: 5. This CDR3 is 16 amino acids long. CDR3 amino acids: CASRRTSGGPTDTQYF. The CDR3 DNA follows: TGTGCCAGCAGACGGACTAGCGGGGGCCCCACAGATACGCAGTATTTT.

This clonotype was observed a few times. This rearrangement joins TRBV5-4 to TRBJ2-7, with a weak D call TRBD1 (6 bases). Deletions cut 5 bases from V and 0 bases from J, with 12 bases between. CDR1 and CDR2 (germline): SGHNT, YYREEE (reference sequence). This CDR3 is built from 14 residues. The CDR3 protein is CASSLTGFSYEQYF. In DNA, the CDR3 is TGTGCCAGCAGTTTGACAGGTTTCTCCTACGAGCAGTACTTC.

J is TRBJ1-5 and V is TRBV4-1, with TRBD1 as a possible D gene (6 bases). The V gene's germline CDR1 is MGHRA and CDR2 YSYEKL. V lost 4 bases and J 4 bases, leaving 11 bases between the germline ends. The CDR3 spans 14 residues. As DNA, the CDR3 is TGCGCCAGCAGCCCAAACCAGGGGAATCAGCCCCAGCATTTT. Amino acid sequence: CASSPNQGNQPQHF.

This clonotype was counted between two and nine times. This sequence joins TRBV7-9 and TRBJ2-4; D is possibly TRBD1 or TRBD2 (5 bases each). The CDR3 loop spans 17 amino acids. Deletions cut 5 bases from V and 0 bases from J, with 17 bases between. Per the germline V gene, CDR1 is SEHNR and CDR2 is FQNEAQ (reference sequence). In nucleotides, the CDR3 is TGTGCCAGCAGCGGAGGAGTAGGGGCACTAGCCAAAAACATTCAGTACTTC. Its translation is CASSGGVGALAKNIQYF.

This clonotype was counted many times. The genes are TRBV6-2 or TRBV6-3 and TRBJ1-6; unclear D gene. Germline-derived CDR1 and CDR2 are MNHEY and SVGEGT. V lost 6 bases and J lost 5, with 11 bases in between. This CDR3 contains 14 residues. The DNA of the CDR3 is TGTGCCAGCAGCCCCGGGCGACATAATTCACCCCTCCACTTT. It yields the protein CASSPGRHNSPLHF.

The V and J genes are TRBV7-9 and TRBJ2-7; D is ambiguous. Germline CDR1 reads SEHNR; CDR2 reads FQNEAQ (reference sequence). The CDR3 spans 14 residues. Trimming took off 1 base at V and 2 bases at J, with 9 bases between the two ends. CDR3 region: CASSLVNSPYEQYF. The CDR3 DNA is TGTGCCAGCAGCTTAGTGAACAGTCCCTACGAGCAGTACTTC.

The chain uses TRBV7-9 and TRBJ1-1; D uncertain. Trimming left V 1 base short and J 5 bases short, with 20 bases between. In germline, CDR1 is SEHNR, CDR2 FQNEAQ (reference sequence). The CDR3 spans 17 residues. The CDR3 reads CASSLEGGKLWKTEAFF. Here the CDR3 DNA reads TGTGCCAGCAGCTTAGAAGGCGGGAAACTTTGGAAGACTGAAGCTTTCTTT.

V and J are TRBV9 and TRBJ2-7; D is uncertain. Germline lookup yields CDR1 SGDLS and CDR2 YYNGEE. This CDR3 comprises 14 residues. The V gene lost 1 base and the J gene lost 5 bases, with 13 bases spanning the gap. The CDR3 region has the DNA TGTGCCAGCAGCGTATTACAGAGCGATCACGAGCAGTACTTC. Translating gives CASSVLQSDHEQYF.

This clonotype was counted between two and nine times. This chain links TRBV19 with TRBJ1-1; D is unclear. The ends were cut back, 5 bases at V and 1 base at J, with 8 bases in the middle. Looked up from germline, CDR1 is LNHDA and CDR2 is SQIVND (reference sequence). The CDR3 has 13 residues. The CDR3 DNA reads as TGTGCCAGTAGTCTGCGGACGAACACTGAAGCTTTCTTT. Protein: CASSLRTNTEAFF.

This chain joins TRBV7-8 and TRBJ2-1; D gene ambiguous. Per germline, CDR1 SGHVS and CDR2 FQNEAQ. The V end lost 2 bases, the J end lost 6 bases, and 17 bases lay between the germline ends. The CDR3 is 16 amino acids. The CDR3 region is CASSLRGTLVGNEQFF. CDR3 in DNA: TGTGCCAGCAGCTTACGAGGTACCTTGGTGGGCAATGAGCAGTTCTTC.

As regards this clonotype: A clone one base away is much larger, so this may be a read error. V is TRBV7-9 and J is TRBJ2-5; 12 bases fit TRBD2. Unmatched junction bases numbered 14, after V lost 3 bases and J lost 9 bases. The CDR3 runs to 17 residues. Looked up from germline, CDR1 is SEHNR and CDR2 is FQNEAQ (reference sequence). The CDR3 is CASSLPPSGGAGEAQYF. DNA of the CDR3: TGTGCCAGCAGCTTGCCCCCTAGCGGGGGGGCCGGGGAGGCCCAGTACTTC.

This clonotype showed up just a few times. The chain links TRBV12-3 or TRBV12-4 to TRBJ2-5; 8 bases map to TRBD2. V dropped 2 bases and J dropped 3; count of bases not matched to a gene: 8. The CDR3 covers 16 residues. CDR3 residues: CASSLLSGGREETQYF. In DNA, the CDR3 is TGTGCCAGCAGTTTACTGAGCGGGGGAAGAGAAGAGACCCAGTACTTC.

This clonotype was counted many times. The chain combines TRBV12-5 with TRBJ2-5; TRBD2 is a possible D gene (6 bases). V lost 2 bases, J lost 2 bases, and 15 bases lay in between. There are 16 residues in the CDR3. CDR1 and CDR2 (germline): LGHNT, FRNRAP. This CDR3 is CASGLSTGVTQETQYF. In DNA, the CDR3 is TGTGCTAGTGGTTTGAGTACGGGGGTAACTCAAGAGACCCAGTACTTC.

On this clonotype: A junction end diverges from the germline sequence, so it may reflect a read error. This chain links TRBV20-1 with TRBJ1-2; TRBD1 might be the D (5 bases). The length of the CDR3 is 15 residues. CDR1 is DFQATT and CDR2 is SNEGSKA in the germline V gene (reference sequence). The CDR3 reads CGAQVLDKENYGYTF. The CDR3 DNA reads TGCGGTGCCCAAGTCCTGGACAAAGAAAACTATGGCTACACCTTC.

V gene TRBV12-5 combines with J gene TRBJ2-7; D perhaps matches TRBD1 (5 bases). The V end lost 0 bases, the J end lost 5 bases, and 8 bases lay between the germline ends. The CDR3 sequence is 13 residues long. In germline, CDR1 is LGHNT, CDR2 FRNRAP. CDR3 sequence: CASGLVGRDEQYF. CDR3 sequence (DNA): TGTGCTAGTGGTTTGGTAGGCAGGGACGAGCAGTACTTC.

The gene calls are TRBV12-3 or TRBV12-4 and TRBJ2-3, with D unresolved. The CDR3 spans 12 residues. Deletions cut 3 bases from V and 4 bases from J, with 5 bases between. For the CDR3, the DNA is TGTGCCAGCAGTTTCGGTCCAGATACGCAGTATTTT. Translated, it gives CASSFGPDTQYF.

The CDR3 protein is CASSFLGEQYF. The DNA for the CDR3 is TGTGCCAGCAGCTTCCTCGGGGAGCAGTACTTC. The V gene is TRBV13, the J gene TRBJ2-7; no reliable D call. The CDR3 totals 11 residues. CDR1 is PRHDT and CDR2 is FYEKMQ in the germline V gene (reference sequence). Deletions cut 3 bases from V and 7 bases from J, with 7 bases between.